This T cell receptor beta chain was identified during a study of blood T cell repertoires in COVID-19. Overall study context: Samples of COVID-19 (acute and convalescent) were obtained from the United States, Italy and Spain. In each case, the material was cDNA or gDNA derived from T cells, B-cell-depleted T cells, or PBMCs.

Per the study methods: By means of reference gene primer amplification, nucleated cell counts were estimated. Clones were sequenced by immunoSEQ multiplex PCR, and TCRdb holds only the in-frame ones, with some missing. That table supplies the V and J calls and clone size; D and trimming were determined from the DNA. This table has around 78,000 clones, roughly 86% appearing once. V lost 0 bases, J lost 5 bases, and 8 bases stayed unmatched. Germline V lookup: CDR1 SGDLS, CDR2 YYNGEE. The CDR3 is made up of 16 amino acids. The V and J genes are TRBV9 and TRBJ2-7; TRBD1 aligns across 10 bases. Sequenced input: peripheral blood. The TCR was taken from a woman aged 60-75 years with acute or convalescent COVID-19. The CDR3 DNA reads TGTGCCAGCAGCGTAGCTGCAGGACAGGGGGTCGACGAGCAGTACTTC. Its protein is CASSVAAGQGVDEQYF.